A selection of T cell receptor beta chains follows, all from one sample in a study of blood T cell repertoires in COVID-19. The repertoire was sequenced with immunoSEQ multiplex PCR; TCRdb's copy has only in-frame clones and lacks some. The sample carries about 410,000 clones, around nine tenths recorded once. Input material: PBMCs or T cells enriched from blood (not recorded which). The receptors originated from a woman in her 30s who had recovered from COVID-19. Both conserved end residues are part of each CDR3. The order of the fields is J gene, D gene, V gene, clone size, CDR3 DNA, CDR3 protein. D genes are given only for firm matches. Size is omitted from some rows. Given values are once, few, many or a class for expanded clones.

J: TRBJ1-2
D: TRBD1
V: TRBV9
size: .
DNA: TGTGCCAGCAGCGTAGGGAAGACAGGGGCCGTCAACTATGGCTACACCTTC
CDR3: CASSVGKTGAVNYGYTF

J: TRBJ2-1
D: .
V: TRBV20-1
size: .
DNA: TGCAGTGCTCCACGAACTTCGGAGCAGTTCTTC
CDR3: CSAPRTSEQFF

J: TRBJ2-2
D: .
V: TRBV7-2
size: .
DNA: TGTGCCAGCAGCTTATTGAAGGGACTGAACACCGGGGAGCTGTTTTTT
CDR3: CASSLLKGLNTGELFF

J: TRBJ2-2
D: TRBD1
V: TRBV29-1
size: .
DNA: TGCAGCGGCGGGACAGGGGACACCGGGGAGCTGTTTTTT
CDR3: CSGGTGDTGELFF

J: TRBJ1-6
D: .
V: TRBV9
size: .
DNA: TGTGCCAGCAGCGTAGCTGGGCTCATTGATTCACCCCTCCACTTT
CDR3: CASSVAGLIDSPLHF

J: TRBJ2-1
D: TRBD2
V: TRBV4-1
size: .
DNA: TGCGCCAGCAGTGGACTGAGCGGGAGTTCCTACAATGAGCAGTTCTTC
CDR3: CASSGLSGSSYNEQFF

J: TRBJ1-6
D: .
V: TRBV5-4
size: once
DNA: TGTGCCAGCAGTCTGCCCCAAGGAGCACCCCTCCACTTT
CDR3: CASSLPQGAPLHF

J: TRBJ1-5
D: .
V: TRBV10-2
size: .
DNA: TGCGCCAGCAGAGGGACTGGTAGCAATCAGCCCCAGCATTTT
CDR3: CASRGTGSNQPQHF

J: TRBJ2-1
D: TRBD2
V: TRBV4-1
size: .
DNA: TGCGCCAGCAGCCAAACCCAACTAGCGGGAGACAATGAGCAGTTCTTC
CDR3: CASSQTQLAGDNEQFF

J: TRBJ1-1
D: .
V: TRBV27
size: .
DNA: TGTGCCAGCAGTTTAACGGGGACTGAAGCTTTCTTT
CDR3: CASSLTGTEAFF

J: TRBJ2-1
D: TRBD2
V: TRBV7-9
size: .
DNA: TGTGCCAGCAGCTGGGCTAGCGGGGGATATTCAGCTGAGCAGTTCTTC
CDR3: CASSWASGGYSAEQFF

J: TRBJ1-2
D: .
V: TRBV28
size: few
DNA: TGTGCCAGCAGCTTGGTGGGGGGGGGAGATGGCTACACCTTC
CDR3: CASSLVGGGDGYTF

J: TRBJ2-2
D: TRBD1
V: TRBV28
size: once
DNA: TGTGCCAGCAGTTGGACAGGGCCGGGGACCGGGGAGCTGTTTTTT
CDR3: CASSWTGPGTGELFF

J: TRBJ1-4
D: TRBD1
V: TRBV28
size: few
DNA: TGTGCCAGCAGCGCCAGTACAGGGGGACGGGAAAAACTGTTTTTT
CDR3: CASSASTGGREKLFF

J: TRBJ2-1
D: TRBD2
V: TRBV9
size: .
DNA: TGTGCCAGCAGCGTAGAACTAGCGTTTTACAATGAGCAGTTCTTC
CDR3: CASSVELAFYNEQFF

J: TRBJ1-4
D: TRBD1
V: TRBV20-1
size: once
DNA: TGCAGTGCTAGTGGACAGGCGGCAACTAATGAAAAACTGTTTTTT
CDR3: CSASGQAATNEKLFF

J: TRBJ1-1
D: TRBD1
V: TRBV5-4
size: once
DNA: TGTGCCAGCAGCTTGGATTCGACAGGGTTGGACACTGAAGCTTTCTTT
CDR3: CASSLDSTGLDTEAFF

J: TRBJ1-2
D: TRBD1
V: TRBV6-6
size: .
DNA: TGTGCCAGCAGCCCCCCTGGGGGACAGGGACCCACCTTC
CDR3: CASSPPGGQGPTF

J: TRBJ2-3
D: .
V: TRBV11-3
size: .
DNA: TGTGCCAGCAGCTTTGGGCCAGCAGGGGTAGATACGCAGTATTTT
CDR3: CASSFGPAGVDTQYF

J: TRBJ2-7
D: .
V: TRBV30
size: few
DNA: TGTGCCTGGAGTGTGGGTTTAGGGGTCGAGCAGTACTTC
CDR3: CAWSVGLGVEQYF

J: TRBJ1-3
D: .
V: TRBV18
size: .
DNA: TGTGCCAGCTCACCACCGATCCGGGCTGGAAACACCATATATTTT
CDR3: CASSPPIRAGNTIYF

J: TRBJ1-5
D: .
V: TRBV10-3
size: once
DNA: TGTGCCATCAGTGAAGCCGGGTTGGGGGCCGGGCAGCCCCAGCATTTT
CDR3: CAISEAGLGAGQPQHF

J: TRBJ1-1
D: TRBD1
V: TRBV5-6
size: .
DNA: TGTGCCAGCAGCCGAAGAACACAGGGGGTGATAGACACTGAAGCTTTCTTT
CDR3: CASSRRTQGVIDTEAFF

J: TRBJ1-1
D: .
V: TRBV18
size: .
DNA: TGTGCCAGCTCACCGTCCAGGGATCGTGAAGCTTTCTTT
CDR3: CASSPSRDREAFF

J: TRBJ2-1
D: .
V: TRBV29-1
size: once
DNA: TGCAGCGTTGAACGCAGGGAGGCCTACAATGAGCAGTTCTTC
CDR3: CSVERREAYNEQFF

J: TRBJ2-1
D: .
V: TRBV2
size: .
DNA: TGTGCCAGCAGTGATAGCCAGCAGAGCAATGAGCAGTTCTTC
CDR3: CASSDSQQSNEQFF

J: TRBJ1-4
D: .
V: TRBV6-5
size: .
DNA: TGTGCCTCCTGCCGTACAAGTAATGAAAAACTGTTTTTT
CDR3: CASCRTSNEKLFF

J: TRBJ2-2
D: TRBD2
V: TRBV3-1/TRBV3-2
size: .
DNA: TGTGCCAGCAGCCGAGGACTAGCGAGCCTTACCGGGGAGCTGTTTTTT
CDR3: CASSRGLASLTGELFF

J: TRBJ2-7
D: TRBD1
V: TRBV19
size: .
DNA: TGTGCCAGTAGTCGATCCGGGACAGGGGCCTACGAGCAGTACTTC
CDR3: CASSRSGTGAYEQYF

J: TRBJ1-5
D: .
V: TRBV29-1
size: .
DNA: TGCAGCGTTGGAGAACTGTCTAATCAGCCCCAGCATTTT
CDR3: CSVGELSNQPQHF

J: TRBJ2-7
D: .
V: TRBV2
size: .
DNA: TGTGCCAGCAGTGAAGCGCTTGGGAGCCTGTACTTC
CDR3: CASSEALGSLYF

J: TRBJ1-5
D: .
V: TRBV28
size: once
DNA: TGTGCCAGCACGCAGGCAAATCAGCCCCAGCATTTT
CDR3: CASTQANQPQHF

J: TRBJ1-2
D: TRBD1
V: TRBV27
size: few
DNA: TGTGCCAGCAGTCCGGACAGGGGCTATGGCTACACCTTC
CDR3: CASSPDRGYGYTF

J: TRBJ2-1
D: .
V: TRBV24-1
size: .
DNA: TGTGCCAAGGAGGGGCAGCCTCGCTCCTACAATGAGCAGTTCTTC
CDR3: CAKEGQPRSYNEQFF

J: TRBJ1-2
D: TRBD1
V: TRBV5-1
size: .
DNA: TGCGCCAGCAGCGTTGGGACAGCTACTACCTACTATGGCTACACCTTC
CDR3: CASSVGTATTYYGYTF

J: TRBJ2-1
D: TRBD2
V: TRBV10-3
size: .
DNA: TGTGCCATCAGTGGGACTAGCGGGGGAACCTACAATGAGCAGTTCTTC
CDR3: CAISGTSGGTYNEQFF

J: TRBJ1-6
D: .
V: TRBV28
size: .
DNA: TGTGCCAGCAGACCCGACAGGTTTAATTCACCCCTCCACTTT
CDR3: CASRPDRFNSPLHF

J: TRBJ2-3
D: TRBD2
V: TRBV5-1
size: few
DNA: TGCGCCAGCGCTAAACTAGCGGGGGGAGGAGATACGCAGTATTTT
CDR3: CASAKLAGGGDTQYF

J: TRBJ1-2
D: .
V: TRBV30
size: .
DNA: TGTGCCTGTTTGGGAGGTAACTATGGCTACACCTTC
CDR3: CACLGGNYGYTF

J: TRBJ1-2
D: .
V: TRBV5-6
size: .
DNA: TGTGCCAGCAGGGAAATCAGGGTCCCTGGCTACACCTTC
CDR3: CASREIRVPGYTF

J: TRBJ2-1
D: TRBD2
V: TRBV10-3
size: .
DNA: TGTGCCATCAGTGATCTAGCGGGTTACAATGAGCAGTTCTTC
CDR3: CAISDLAGYNEQFF

J: TRBJ1-4
D: .
V: TRBV27
size: .
DNA: TGTGCCAGCAGTAACCAGGGGAGTGCTAATGAAAAACTGTTTTTT
CDR3: CASSNQGSANEKLFF

J: TRBJ1-1
D: TRBD1
V: TRBV27
size: .
DNA: TGTGCCAGCCGCCCTTTTGGGACAGGGGGCGGGTTTGAGAACACTGAAGCTTTCTTT
CDR3: CASRPFGTGGGFENTEAFF

J: TRBJ1-2
D: TRBD1
V: TRBV29-1
size: .
DNA: TGCAGCGTATGGACAGGGGTGCCTTATGGCTACACCTTC
CDR3: CSVWTGVPYGYTF

J: TRBJ1-2
D: .
V: TRBV28
size: .
DNA: TGTGCCAGCAGCACTCAGGGCCAATTGCCGCCATTTTCTATTAACTATGGCTACACCTTC
CDR3: CASSTQGQLPPFSINYGYTF

J: TRBJ1-2
D: TRBD1
V: TRBV5-1
size: .
DNA: TGCGCCAGCAGCTTATCACCCGGGACAGGGGGCGCCGAGGGCTACACCTTC
CDR3: CASSLSPGTGGAEGYTF

J: TRBJ2-7
D: .
V: TRBV5-1
size: .
DNA: TGCGCCAGCAGCGCGGCGGGTCGGGGAGAGCAGTACTTC
CDR3: CASSAAGRGEQYF

J: TRBJ2-7
D: .
V: TRBV3-1/TRBV3-2
size: .
DNA: TGTGCCAGCAGCCAAGCCGCCTACGAGCAGTACTTC
CDR3: CASSQAAYEQYF

J: TRBJ2-1
D: TRBD1
V: TRBV4-3
size: few
DNA: TGCGCCAGCAGCCAAGATCTCGGGACAGGGCCGGGGCAGTTCTTC
CDR3: CASSQDLGTGPGQFF

J: TRBJ2-7
D: .
V: TRBV14
size: .
DNA: TGTGCCAGCAGCCAAGCGGCCGGGGTAGGACGCTGGTCCTCCTACGAGCAGTACTTC
CDR3: CASSQAAGVGRWSSYEQYF

J: TRBJ2-7
D: .
V: TRBV6-5
size: .
DNA: TGTGCCAGCAGTTACGGAGAAACCTACGAGCAGTACTTC
CDR3: CASSYGETYEQYF

J: TRBJ2-3
D: .
V: TRBV6-6
size: .
DNA: TGTGCCAGCAGTTTACTTATTAGCACAGATACGCAGTATTTT
CDR3: CASSLLISTDTQYF

J: TRBJ2-1
D: .
V: TRBV12-3/TRBV12-4
size: .
DNA: TGTGCCAGCACCCGTGGGGCTAGTATGGTCTTC
CDR3: CASTRGASMVF

J: TRBJ2-5
D: .
V: TRBV27
size: .
DNA: TGTGCCAGCAGTTTAATGGGCAGGGGAGTTCCGGAGACCCAGTACTTC
CDR3: CASSLMGRGVPETQYF

J: TRBJ1-4
D: .
V: TRBV11-2
size: .
DNA: TGTGCCAGCAGCTTCCCGGGGATTGCGGAAAAACTGTTTTTT
CDR3: CASSFPGIAEKLFF